This is a list of T cell receptor beta chains from one sample in a study of cytomegalovirus exposure and HLA in healthy donors. Profiling relied on immunoSEQ multiplex PCR, and the TCRdb table lists in-frame clones only, not all of them. The table shows 150,000 to 200,000 clones, with 79% occurring only once. The sample comprised PBMCs. Source of these receptors: a woman between 35 and 50 years old in good health and CMV-seronegative. Each CDR3 is given with its conserved first and last residue. The D gene is left open where the match is weak. For some rows the clone size is stated as once, few or many, or as a class when expanded; others skip it.

DNA: TGTGCCAGCACTTATTATAGCAATCAGCCCCAGCATTTT; CDR3: CASTYYSNQPQHF; D: NA; J: TRBJ1-5; V: TRBV2; size: few
DNA: TGCGCCAGCAGCGAAGGGGCAGTCGAAGAGACCTTC; CDR3: CASSEGAVEETF; D: NA; J: TRBJ1-2; V: TRBV5-1; size: NA
DNA: TGCGCCAGCACCCTCCATGCGGGTGGCTATGAGCAGTTCTTC; CDR3: CASTLHAGGYEQFF; D: NA; J: TRBJ2-1; V: TRBV5-1; size: NA
DNA: TGTGCCAGCAGCTATGGGACAGGGACCGGTCGAGAGCAGACCCAGTACTTC; CDR3: CASSYGTGTGREQTQYF; D: TRBD1; J: TRBJ2-5; V: TRBV11-1; size: NA
DNA: TGTTCCAGCAGCCCGCAGGGCTCCTACGAGCAGTACTTC; CDR3: CSSSPQGSYEQYF; D: NA; J: TRBJ2-7; V: TRBV7-9; size: NA
DNA: TGTGCCAGCAGCTTCACAGGGTACGACACTGAAGCTTTCTTT; CDR3: CASSFTGYDTEAFF; D: NA; J: TRBJ1-1; V: TRBV5-6; size: few
DNA: TGTGCCAGCAGCTCCCCCCGGGTCTCCCAAGAGACCCAGTACTTC; CDR3: CASSSPRVSQETQYF; D: NA; J: TRBJ2-5; V: TRBV7-9; size: NA
DNA: TGTGCCAGCAGTGTTGGAGGGGTACGCACAGATACGCAGTATTTT; CDR3: CASSVGGVRTDTQYF; D: NA; J: TRBJ2-3; V: TRBV2; size: NA
DNA: TGTGCCAGCAGTTACGTCGGTTCTAGCGGGAGCCATGAGCAGTTCTTC; CDR3: CASSYVGSSGSHEQFF; D: TRBD2; J: TRBJ2-1; V: TRBV6-5; size: few
DNA: TGTGCCAGCAGAACACAGGAGTCTGGAAACACCATATATTTT; CDR3: CASRTQESGNTIYF; D: NA; J: TRBJ1-3; V: TRBV6-1; size: NA
DNA: TGCGCCAGCAGCGCAACTAACAGGGGGGATAATTCACCCCTCCACTTT; CDR3: CASSATNRGDNSPLHF; D: TRBD1; J: TRBJ1-6; V: TRBV5-1; size: NA
DNA: TGCGCCAGCAGCCAAACCCCAGGGACTCCTCAAGAGACCCAGTACTTC; CDR3: CASSQTPGTPQETQYF; D: NA; J: TRBJ2-5; V: TRBV4-1; size: few
DNA: TGTGCCAGCTCGCGACAGGGATACGAGCAGTACTTC; CDR3: CASSRQGYEQYF; D: TRBD1; J: TRBJ2-7; V: TRBV18; size: NA
DNA: TGTGCCAGCAGCCCCCTGAGTCAATCCTATGGCTACACCTTC; CDR3: CASSPLSQSYGYTF; D: NA; J: TRBJ1-2; V: TRBV11-1; size: NA
DNA: TGTGCCAGCAGCGCCGGGACAGGGTTTGGAGAGACCCAGTACTTC; CDR3: CASSAGTGFGETQYF; D: TRBD1; J: TRBJ2-5; V: TRBV9; size: NA
DNA: TGTGCCAGCAGCCTTATGGGACAGGGAAGGACCGGGGAGCTGTTTTTT; CDR3: CASSLMGQGRTGELFF; D: TRBD1; J: TRBJ2-2; V: TRBV7-8; size: NA
DNA: TGTGCCAGCATCGGGATCCATGGCTACACCTTC; CDR3: CASIGIHGYTF; D: NA; J: TRBJ1-2; V: TRBV27; size: NA
DNA: TGTGCCAGCACTTTCCTAGCGGGAGTCTACGAGCAGTACTTC; CDR3: CASTFLAGVYEQYF; D: TRBD2; J: TRBJ2-7; V: TRBV28; size: NA
DNA: TGTGCCAGCAGCAGTTATGCTAGCGGGAACACCGGGGAGCTGTTTTTT; CDR3: CASSSYASGNTGELFF; D: TRBD2; J: TRBJ2-2; V: TRBV7-3; size: NA
DNA: TGTGCCAGCAGTTCCAGGGGCCAAGAGACCCAGTACTTC; CDR3: CASSSRGQETQYF; D: NA; J: TRBJ2-5; V: TRBV6-5; size: NA
DNA: TGTGCCAGCAGCCCTACTAGCGGGAGGGCCTACGAGCAGTACTTC; CDR3: CASSPTSGRAYEQYF; D: TRBD2; J: TRBJ2-7; V: TRBV7-9; size: NA
DNA: TGCGCCAGCAGCTTGGGACAGGGAAGGACTAACTATGGCTACACCTTC; CDR3: CASSLGQGRTNYGYTF; D: TRBD1; J: TRBJ1-2; V: TRBV5-1; size: NA
DNA: TGTGCCAGCAGCTTAGGGCAGGGGGATGGCTACACCTTC; CDR3: CASSLGQGDGYTF; D: TRBD1; J: TRBJ1-2; V: TRBV7-9; size: few
DNA: TGTGCCAGCAGTTACTCGGGGGGGAAGAACACCGGGGAGCTGTTTTTT; CDR3: CASSYSGGKNTGELFF; D: TRBD2; J: TRBJ2-2; V: TRBV6-5; size: NA
DNA: TGTGCCTGGAGTGCCTCGTACGAGCAGTACTTC; CDR3: CAWSASYEQYF; D: NA; J: TRBJ2-7; V: TRBV30; size: few
DNA: TGTGCCAGTACCCTCGGGGGGGGAAGAAATTCACCCCTCCACTTT; CDR3: CASTLGGGRNSPLHF; D: NA; J: TRBJ1-6; V: TRBV19; size: NA
DNA: TGTGCCAGCAGCCCCCTAAGGAGGGTCTATGAGCAGTTCTTC; CDR3: CASSPLRRVYEQFF; D: NA; J: TRBJ2-1; V: TRBV5-6; size: NA
DNA: TGCGCCAGCAGCCAAGATCAGCCAGGGCAAAAGTATGGCTACACCTTC; CDR3: CASSQDQPGQKYGYTF; D: NA; J: TRBJ1-2; V: TRBV4-1; size: NA
DNA: TGTGCCACCAGCAGAAGCAGCGAGCGGGGAGATACGCAGTATTTT; CDR3: CATSRSSERGDTQYF; D: TRBD2; J: TRBJ2-3; V: TRBV15; size: NA
DNA: TGTGCCAGCAAGGCTAGCGGGGGCTATTCCTACGAGCAGTACTTC; CDR3: CASKASGGYSYEQYF; D: TRBD2; J: TRBJ2-7; V: TRBV2; size: NA
DNA: TGTGCCAGCAGCCTGGGTAGCGGGGGGGCCTACAATGAGCAGTTCTTC; CDR3: CASSLGSGGAYNEQFF; D: TRBD2; J: TRBJ2-1; V: TRBV7-2; size: once
DNA: TGTGCTACCTTATTAGGTGACTGTATTGAGCAGTTCTTC; CDR3: CATLLGDCIEQFF; D: NA; J: TRBJ2-1; V: TRBV12-5; size: NA
DNA: TGTGCCAGCAGTGACCCCACTAGCGGGGGTCTCTCCTACGAGCAGTACTTC; CDR3: CASSDPTSGGLSYEQYF; D: TRBD2; J: TRBJ2-7; V: TRBV2; size: NA
DNA: TGTGCCAGCTCGTCTAACAGGTCCTACGAGCAGTACTTC; CDR3: CASSSNRSYEQYF; D: NA; J: TRBJ2-7; V: TRBV18; size: once
DNA: TGTGCCAGCAGCGGCCGACAGGGGCGGACTGAAGCTTTCTTT; CDR3: CASSGRQGRTEAFF; D: TRBD1; J: TRBJ1-1; V: TRBV13; size: NA
DNA: TGTGCCTGGAGTGCCTCCCCGACAGGGAGGAGCACTGAAGCTTTCTTT; CDR3: CAWSASPTGRSTEAFF; D: TRBD1; J: TRBJ1-1; V: TRBV30; size: NA
DNA: TGTGCCAGCAGCTTGAACGCTTGGGGGGGTGTTGGTGAAAAACTGTTTTTT; CDR3: CASSLNAWGGVGEKLFF; D: NA; J: TRBJ1-4; V: TRBV5-6; size: NA
DNA: TGTGCCAGCAGAAACCCTGGGACAGGTGCTGCAGATACGCAGTATTTT; CDR3: CASRNPGTGAADTQYF; D: TRBD1; J: TRBJ2-3; V: TRBV7-9; size: NA
DNA: TGTGCCAGCAGCCACGGACTAGCGGGGAGCTACGGGGGCGGGGAGCTGTTTTTT; CDR3: CASSHGLAGSYGGGELFF; D: TRBD2; J: TRBJ2-2; V: TRBV7-2; size: NA
DNA: TGTGCCAGCAGCTTGGATGGACTAGCGGGAGGGTCGACGGAGTATTTT; CDR3: CASSLDGLAGGSTEYF; D: TRBD2; J: TRBJ2-3; V: TRBV5-4; size: NA
DNA: TGTGCCATCGCGGTAGCTACCTACGAGCAGTACTTC; CDR3: CAIAVATYEQYF; D: NA; J: TRBJ2-7; V: TRBV10-3; size: NA
DNA: TGTGCCAGCAGAGAGGACAGGGGGCCCTCTGGAAACACCATATATTTT; CDR3: CASREDRGPSGNTIYF; D: TRBD1; J: TRBJ1-3; V: TRBV6-6; size: NA
DNA: TGCGCCAGCAGCCAAGGGGTGGGAGTGAGGCAAGAGACCCAGTACTTC; CDR3: CASSQGVGVRQETQYF; D: NA; J: TRBJ2-5; V: TRBV4-3; size: NA
DNA: TGTGCCAGCAGTTCGGCGCGGAACTATGGCTACACCTTC; CDR3: CASSSARNYGYTF; D: NA; J: TRBJ1-2; V: TRBV6-1; size: NA
DNA: TGCGCCAGCAGTGATTTCGCGGGGGAGTCGGAGACCCAGTACTTC; CDR3: CASSDFAGESETQYF; D: TRBD2; J: TRBJ2-5; V: TRBV10-1; size: NA
DNA: TGTGCCAGCAGTTACACAGGGGCCTACGAGCAGTACTTC; CDR3: CASSYTGAYEQYF; D: TRBD1; J: TRBJ2-7; V: TRBV6-5; size: few
DNA: TGTGCCAGCAGCAAGGAGGCCGCACGGGAAAAGTTCTTC; CDR3: CASSKEAAREKFF; D: NA; J: TRBJ2-1; V: TRBV5-6; size: NA
DNA: TGTGCCAGCAGCTTAGATGGGGGCCCGAGCACTGAGGCTTTCTTT; CDR3: CASSLDGGPSTEAFF; D: NA; J: TRBJ1-1; V: TRBV7-9; size: NA
DNA: TGCGCCAGCAGCCATCGGACTAGCGGGCGCACAGATACGCAGTATTTT; CDR3: CASSHRTSGRTDTQYF; D: TRBD2; J: TRBJ2-3; V: TRBV5-1; size: NA
DNA: TGTGCCAGCAGCCCAAGGGGTCTTAGCTCCTACGAGCAGTACTTC; CDR3: CASSPRGLSSYEQYF; D: NA; J: TRBJ2-7; V: TRBV6-5; size: NA
DNA: TGTGCCAGCAGCCAAGAACTATTCCGGTTGGAGACCCAGTACTTC; CDR3: CASSQELFRLETQYF; D: NA; J: TRBJ2-5; V: TRBV4-2; size: NA
DNA: TGTGCCAGCAGTGGCTCTGCAGGGGTTGGCACTGAAGCTTTCTTT; CDR3: CASSGSAGVGTEAFF; D: NA; J: TRBJ1-1; V: TRBV6-1; size: NA
DNA: TGTGCCAGCAGTTTAGGGGCCTGGAACTATGGCTACACCTTC; CDR3: CASSLGAWNYGYTF; D: NA; J: TRBJ1-2; V: TRBV27; size: once
DNA: TGTGCCAGCAGTTTCGCCCCGGGGGGGGCCGGGGAGCTGTTTTTT; CDR3: CASSFAPGGAGELFF; D: TRBD2; J: TRBJ2-2; V: TRBV27; size: NA